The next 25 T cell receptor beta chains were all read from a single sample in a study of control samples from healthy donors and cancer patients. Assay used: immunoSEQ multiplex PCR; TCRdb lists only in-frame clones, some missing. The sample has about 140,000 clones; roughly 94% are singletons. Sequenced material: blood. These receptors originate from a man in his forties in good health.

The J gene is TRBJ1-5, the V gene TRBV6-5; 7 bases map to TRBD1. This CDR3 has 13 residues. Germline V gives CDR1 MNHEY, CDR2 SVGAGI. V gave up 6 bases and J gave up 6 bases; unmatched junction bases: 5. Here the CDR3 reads CASRQGIVQPQHF. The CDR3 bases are TGTGCCAGCAGACAGGGGATTGTTCAGCCCCAGCATTTT.

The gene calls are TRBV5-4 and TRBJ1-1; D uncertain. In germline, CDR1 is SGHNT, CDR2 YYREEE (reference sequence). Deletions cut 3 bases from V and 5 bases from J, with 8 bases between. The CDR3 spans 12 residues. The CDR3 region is CASSSGGTEAFF. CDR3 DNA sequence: TGTGCCAGCAGCTCGGGTGGGACTGAAGCTTTCTTT.

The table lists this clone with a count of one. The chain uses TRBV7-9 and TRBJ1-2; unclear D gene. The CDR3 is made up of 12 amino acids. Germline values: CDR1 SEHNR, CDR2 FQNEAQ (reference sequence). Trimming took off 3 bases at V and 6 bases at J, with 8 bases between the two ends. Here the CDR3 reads CASSFGFDGYTF. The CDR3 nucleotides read TGTGCCAGCAGCTTTGGGTTTGATGGCTACACCTTC.

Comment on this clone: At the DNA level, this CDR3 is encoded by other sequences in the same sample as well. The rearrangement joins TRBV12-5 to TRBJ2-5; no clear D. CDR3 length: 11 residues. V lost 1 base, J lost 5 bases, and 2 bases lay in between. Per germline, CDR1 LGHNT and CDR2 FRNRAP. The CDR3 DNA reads TGTGCTAGTGGTTTGGAGGAGACCCAGTACTTC. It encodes CASGLEETQYF.

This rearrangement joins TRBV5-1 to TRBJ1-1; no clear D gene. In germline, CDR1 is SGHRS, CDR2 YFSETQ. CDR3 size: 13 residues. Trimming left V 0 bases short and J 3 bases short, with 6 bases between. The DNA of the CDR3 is TGCGCCAGCAGCTTGGTTGGGGACACTGAAGCTTTCTTT. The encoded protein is CASSLVGDTEAFF.

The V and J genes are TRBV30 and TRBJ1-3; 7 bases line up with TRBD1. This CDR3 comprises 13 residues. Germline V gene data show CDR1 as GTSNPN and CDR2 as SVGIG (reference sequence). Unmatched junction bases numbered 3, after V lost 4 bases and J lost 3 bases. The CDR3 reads CAWIRDSGNTIYF. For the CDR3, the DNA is TGTGCCTGGATCCGGGACAGTGGAAACACCATATATTTT.

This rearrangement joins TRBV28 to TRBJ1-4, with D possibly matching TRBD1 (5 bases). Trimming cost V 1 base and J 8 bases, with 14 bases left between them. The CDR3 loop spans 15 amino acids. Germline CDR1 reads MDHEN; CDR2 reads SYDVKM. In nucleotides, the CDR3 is TGTGCCAGCAGTTTATCGAGCAGGGTGGGCGAAAAACTGTTTTTT. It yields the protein CASSLSSRVGEKLFF.

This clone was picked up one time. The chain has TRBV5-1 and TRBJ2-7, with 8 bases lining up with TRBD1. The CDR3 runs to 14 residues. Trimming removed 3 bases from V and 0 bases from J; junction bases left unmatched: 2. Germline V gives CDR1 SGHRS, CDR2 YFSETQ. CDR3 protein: CASSWDRSSYEQYF. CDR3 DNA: TGCGCCAGCAGCTGGGACAGGAGCTCCTACGAGCAGTACTTC.

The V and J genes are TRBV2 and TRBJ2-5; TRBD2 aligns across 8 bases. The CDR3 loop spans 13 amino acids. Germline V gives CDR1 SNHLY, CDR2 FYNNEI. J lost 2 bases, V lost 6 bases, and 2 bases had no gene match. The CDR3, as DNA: TGTGCCAGCAGCGTAGCGGGACAAGAGACCCAGTACTTC. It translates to CASSVAGQETQYF. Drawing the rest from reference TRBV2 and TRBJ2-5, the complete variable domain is EPEVTQTPSHQVTQMGQEVILRCVPISNHLYFYWYRQILGQKVEFLVSFYNNEISEKSEIFDDQFSVERPDGSNFTLKIRSTKLEDSAMYFCASSVAGQETQYFGPGTRLLVL.

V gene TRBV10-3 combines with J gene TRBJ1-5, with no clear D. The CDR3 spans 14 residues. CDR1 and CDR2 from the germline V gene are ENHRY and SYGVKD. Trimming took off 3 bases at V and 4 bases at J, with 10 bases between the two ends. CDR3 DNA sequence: TGTGCCATCAGTGAAGCAAGGGTTAATCAGCCCCAGCATTTT. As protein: CAISEARVNQPQHF.

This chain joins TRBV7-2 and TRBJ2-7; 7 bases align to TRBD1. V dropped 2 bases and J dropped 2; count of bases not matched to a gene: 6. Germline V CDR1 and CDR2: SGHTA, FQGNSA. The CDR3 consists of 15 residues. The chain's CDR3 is CASSLTGQLPYEQYF. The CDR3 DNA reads TGTGCCAGCAGCTTAACGGGACAGCTCCCCTACGAGCAGTACTTC.

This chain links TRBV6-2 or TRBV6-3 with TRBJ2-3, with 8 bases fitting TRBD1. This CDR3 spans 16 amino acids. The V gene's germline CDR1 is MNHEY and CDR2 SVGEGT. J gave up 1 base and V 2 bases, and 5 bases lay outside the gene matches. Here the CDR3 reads CASSYGQGGGTDTQYF. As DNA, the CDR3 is TGTGCCAGCAGTTACGGACAGGGCGGGGGCACAGATACGCAGTATTTT.

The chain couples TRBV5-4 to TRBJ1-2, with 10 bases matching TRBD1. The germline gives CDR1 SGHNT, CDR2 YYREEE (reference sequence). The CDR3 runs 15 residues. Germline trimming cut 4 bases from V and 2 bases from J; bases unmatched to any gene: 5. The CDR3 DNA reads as TGTGCCAGCAGCACCCGGGACAGGGGAAACTATGGCTACACCTTC. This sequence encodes CASSTRDRGNYGYTF.

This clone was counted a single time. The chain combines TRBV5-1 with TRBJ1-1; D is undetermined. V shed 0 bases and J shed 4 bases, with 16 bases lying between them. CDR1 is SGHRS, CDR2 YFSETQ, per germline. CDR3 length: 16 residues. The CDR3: CASSLAHRGSTTEAFF. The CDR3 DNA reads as TGCGCCAGCAGCTTGGCCCATCGGGGATCGACCACTGAAGCTTTCTTT.

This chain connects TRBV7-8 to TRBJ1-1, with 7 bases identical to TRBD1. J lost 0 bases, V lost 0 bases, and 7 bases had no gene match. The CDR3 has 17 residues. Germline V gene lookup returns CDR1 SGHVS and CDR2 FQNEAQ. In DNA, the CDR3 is TGTGCCAGCAGCTTAGCAGACAGGGTTCAAGTGAACACTGAAGCTTTCTTT. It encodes CASSLADRVQVNTEAFF.

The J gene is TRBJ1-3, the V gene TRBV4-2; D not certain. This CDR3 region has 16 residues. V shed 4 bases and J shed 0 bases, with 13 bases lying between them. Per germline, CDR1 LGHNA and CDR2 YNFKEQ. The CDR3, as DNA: TGTGCCAGCAGCCCAGGAAGAGGTCGCTCTGGAAACACCATATATTTT. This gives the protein CASSPGRGRSGNTIYF.

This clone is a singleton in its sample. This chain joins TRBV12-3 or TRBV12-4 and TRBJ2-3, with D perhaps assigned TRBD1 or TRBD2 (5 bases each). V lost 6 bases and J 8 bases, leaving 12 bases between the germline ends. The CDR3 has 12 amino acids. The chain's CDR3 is CASRWDGLTQYF. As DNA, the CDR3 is TGTGCCAGCAGGTGGGACGGACTTACGCAGTATTTT.

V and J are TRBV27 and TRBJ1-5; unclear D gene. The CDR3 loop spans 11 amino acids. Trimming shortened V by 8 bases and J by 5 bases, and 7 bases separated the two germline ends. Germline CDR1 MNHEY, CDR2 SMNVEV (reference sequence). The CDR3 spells CASGSHQPQHF. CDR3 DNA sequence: TGTGCCAGCGGGTCTCATCAGCCCCAGCATTTT.

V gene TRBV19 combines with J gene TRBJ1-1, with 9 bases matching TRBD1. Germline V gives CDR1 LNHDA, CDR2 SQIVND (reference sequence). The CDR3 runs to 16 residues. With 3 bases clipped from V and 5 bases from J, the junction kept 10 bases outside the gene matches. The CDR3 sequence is CASSMLYRGLRTEAFF. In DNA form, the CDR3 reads TGTGCCAGTAGTATGCTCTACAGGGGGCTCAGGACTGAAGCTTTCTTT.

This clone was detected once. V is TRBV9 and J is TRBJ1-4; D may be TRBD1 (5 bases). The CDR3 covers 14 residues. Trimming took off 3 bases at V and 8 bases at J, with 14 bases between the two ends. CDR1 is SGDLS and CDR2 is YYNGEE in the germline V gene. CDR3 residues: CASSGPGEREKLFF. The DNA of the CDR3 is TGTGCCAGCAGCGGACCGGGGGAACGGGAAAAACTGTTTTTT.

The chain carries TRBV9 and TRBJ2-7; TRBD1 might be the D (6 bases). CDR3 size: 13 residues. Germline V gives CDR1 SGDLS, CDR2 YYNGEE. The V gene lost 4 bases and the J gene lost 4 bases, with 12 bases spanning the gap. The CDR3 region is CASSPPTGYEQYF. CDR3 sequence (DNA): TGTGCCAGCAGCCCTCCGACAGGTTACGAGCAGTACTTC.

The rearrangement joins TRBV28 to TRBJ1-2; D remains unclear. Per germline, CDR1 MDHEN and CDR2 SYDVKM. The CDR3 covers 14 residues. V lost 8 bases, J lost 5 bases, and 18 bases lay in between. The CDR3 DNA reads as TGTGCCAGCGGAGCCCCAAAGAATGGGTATGGCTACACCTTC. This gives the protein CASGAPKNGYGYTF.

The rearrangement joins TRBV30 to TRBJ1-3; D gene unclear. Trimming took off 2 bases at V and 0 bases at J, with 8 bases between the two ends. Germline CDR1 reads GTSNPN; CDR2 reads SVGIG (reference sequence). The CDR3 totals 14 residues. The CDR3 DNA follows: TGTGCCTGGAGTAGTACAGACTCTGGAAACACCATATATTTT. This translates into CAWSSTDSGNTIYF.

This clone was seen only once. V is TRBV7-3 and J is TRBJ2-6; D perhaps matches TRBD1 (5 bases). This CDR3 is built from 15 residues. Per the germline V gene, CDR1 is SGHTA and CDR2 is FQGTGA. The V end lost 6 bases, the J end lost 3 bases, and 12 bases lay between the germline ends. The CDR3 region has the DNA TGTGCCAGCAGTCGTAATCAGGGTGGGGCCAACGTCCTGACTTTC. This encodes CASSRNQGGANVLTF.

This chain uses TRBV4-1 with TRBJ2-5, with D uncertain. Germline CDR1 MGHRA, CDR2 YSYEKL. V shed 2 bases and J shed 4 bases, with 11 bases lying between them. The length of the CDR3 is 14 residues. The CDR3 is CASSQIQAGETQYF. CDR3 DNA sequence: TGCGCCAGCAGCCAAATCCAGGCAGGAGAGACCCAGTACTTC.